These 28 T cell receptor beta chains share one sample of origin, sequenced in a study of blood T cells in healthy people across ages. The authors ran a second PCR of about 7 to 11 cycles using a sample-barcoded 5' primer and a J-beta primer mix. A single record per CDR3 protein comes from TCRdb applying MiXCR to the 5' RACE reads. Of about 1.5 million distinct CDR3 sequences listed, under 55% are singletons. The specimen was blood. Every receptor here comes from a woman between 18 and 29 years old in good health.

The chain links TRBV4-1 to TRBJ2-7; no definite D call. The germline CDR1 and CDR2 sequences are MGHRA and YSYEKL. V lost 1 base and J lost 2, with 12 bases in between. The CDR3 totals 15 residues. For the CDR3, the DNA is TGCGCCAGCAGCCAAGCTCCTCACTCTACCTACGAGCAGTACTTC. Its protein is CASSQAPHSTYEQYF.

The rearrangement links TRBV9 to TRBJ2-1; 14 bases match TRBD2. The CDR3 covers 16 residues. With 0 bases clipped from V and 7 bases from J, the junction kept 3 bases outside the gene matches. CDR1 is SGDLS, CDR2 YYNGEE, per germline. The CDR3, as DNA: TGTGCCAGCAGCGTAGTAGGGACTAGCGGGAGTAATGAGCAGTTCTTC. It encodes CASSVVGTSGSNEQFF.

The chain is built from TRBV3-1 and TRBJ1-1; a possible D gene is TRBD1 (5 bases). The CDR3 runs 12 residues. With 8 bases removed from V and 5 bases from J, the gap between germline ends came to 12 bases. The germline V gene has CDR1 LGHDT and CDR2 YNNKEL (reference sequence). CDR3 in amino acids: CASAQGFTEAFF. The CDR3 DNA reads as TGTGCCAGCGCTCAGGGTTTTACTGAAGCTTTCTTT.

This chain uses TRBV7-9 with TRBJ1-2, with TRBD1 matching 9 bases. In germline, CDR1 is SEHNR, CDR2 FQNEAQ (reference sequence). The CDR3 has 19 amino acids. The junction had 17 bases not matched to a gene; V was cut back by 0 bases and J by 6 bases. DNA of the CDR3: TGTGCCAGCAGCTTAGCGTATACAGGGGGCGCAGGTTTGGTGGATGGCTACACCTTC. Its protein is CASSLAYTGGAGLVDGYTF.

The rearrangement joins TRBV4-1 to TRBJ2-3, with TRBD1 matching over 9 bases. J was trimmed by 6 bases and V by 3 bases; bases with no gene match: 13. The length of the CDR3 is 17 residues. Germline CDR1 MGHRA, CDR2 YSYEKL. Here the CDR3 reads CASSHLLGQGIKDTQYF. Here the CDR3 DNA reads TGCGCCAGCAGCCACCTACTGGGACAGGGAATTAAGGATACGCAGTATTTT.

The chain employs TRBV7-2 and TRBJ1-2, with 9 bases identical to TRBD1. The germline V gene has CDR1 SGHTA and CDR2 FQGNSA. Germline trimming cut 5 bases from V and 7 bases from J; bases unmatched to any gene: 8. The CDR3 consists of 14 residues. The CDR3 is CASSLGTGSFGYTF. CDR3 bases: TGTGCCAGCAGCCTAGGGACAGGGTCCTTTGGCTACACCTTC.

V and J are TRBV6-5 and TRBJ2-1, with 9 positions matching TRBD1. Germline V lookup: CDR1 MNHEY, CDR2 SVGAGI. There are 15 residues in the CDR3. The V gene end was trimmed by 8 bases and the J gene end by 9 bases; junction bases not matched to a gene: 14. The chain's CDR3 is CASSPAGTGNREQFF. For the CDR3, the DNA is TGTGCCAGCTCCCCCGCCGGGACAGGGAATCGTGAGCAGTTCTTC.

V usage is TRBV5-4 and J usage is TRBJ1-2; no firm D call. The CDR3 is 14 amino acids. The V and J ends lost 2 bases and 3 bases respectively, with 11 bases between them. CDR1 is SGHNT, CDR2 YYREEE, per germline (reference sequence). CDR3 DNA: TGTGCCAGCAGCTTCGTCGGGCGAGACTATGGCTACACCTTC. This codes for CASSFVGRDYGYTF.

Only one count was recorded for this clonotype. The V call is TRBV20-1, the J call TRBJ1-2; 9 bases agree with TRBD1. The junction had 7 bases not matched to a gene; V was cut back by 5 bases and J by 3 bases. Germline assignment: CDR1 DFQATT and CDR2 SNEGSKA (reference sequence). The CDR3 loop spans 14 amino acids. In DNA form, the CDR3 reads TGCAGTGCTGCGACAGGGGGGGCTGACTATGGCTACACCTTC. It translates to CSAATGGADYGYTF.

The gene calls are TRBV20-1 and TRBJ2-1; the D is unclear. The DNA end favors TRBJ2-7, so the J call may be wrong. This CDR3 contains 11 residues. CDR1 and CDR2 from the germline V gene are DFQATT and SNEGSKA (reference sequence). As DNA, the CDR3 is TGCAGTGGCGACGGGTACAATGAGCAGTACTTC. This codes for CSGDGYNEQYF.

The table lists this clonotype with many counts. The gene calls are TRBV3-1 and TRBJ1-4; D remains unclear. Trimming pared 4 bases from V and 3 bases from J, leaving 12 bases between. Germline-derived CDR1 and CDR2 are LGHDT and YNNKEL (reference sequence). The CDR3 has 15 amino acids. CDR3 bases: TGTGCCAGCAGCCCCCGGGCCCTAGCTAATGAAAAACTGTTTTTT. Translation gives CASSPRALANEKLFF.

About this clonotype: At one of its ends the junction is not consistent with the germline gene, which may arise from a read error. J is TRBJ2-1 and V is TRBV20-1; 9 nucleotides align to TRBD2. CDR1 DFQATT and CDR2 SNEGSKA come from the germline V gene (reference sequence). The CDR3 is made up of 13 amino acids. The CDR3 sequence: CSAVGGGADEQFF. In DNA, the CDR3 is TGCAGTGCGGTAGGCGGGGGGGCGGATGAACAGTTCTTC.

The V call is TRBV5-1, the J call TRBJ2-5; tentatively, D is TRBD1 (6 bases). The CDR3 is 14 amino acids. Germline V lookup: CDR1 SGHRS, CDR2 YFSETQ. Trimming took off 4 bases at V and 5 bases at J, with 15 bases between the two ends. As DNA, the CDR3 is TGCGCCAGCAGCCCTCGGACAGCCACCGAGACCCAGTACTTC. Protein product: CASSPRTATETQYF.

The chain uses TRBV6-5 and TRBJ1-2; TRBD1 is a possible D gene (5 bases). Per germline, CDR1 MNHEY and CDR2 SVGAGI. Between the trimmed V and J ends, which lost 0 bases and 4 bases, there was a span of 15 bases. This CDR3 is built from 16 residues. The CDR3 here is CASSYSVIGGGYGYTF. CDR3 nucleotide sequence: TGTGCCAGCAGTTACTCGGTCATCGGGGGTGGCTATGGCTACACCTTC.

This clonotype was seen once. The chain has TRBV29-1 and TRBJ2-7; a possible D gene is TRBD1 (5 bases). The V end was cut by 5 bases, the J end by 3 bases, with 17 bases between. The CDR3 extends over 14 amino acids. Germline assignment: CDR1 SQVTM and CDR2 ANQGSEA. In DNA form, the CDR3 reads TGCAGCGTTAGCCCTGGGCAGGGATACTACGAGCAGTACTTC. Protein: CSVSPGQGYYEQYF.

This clonotype turned up a few times. This chain uses TRBV29-1 with TRBJ1-1; D is unclear. Germline lookup yields CDR1 SQVTM and CDR2 ANQGSEA. This CDR3 has 13 amino acids. Trimming pared 5 bases from V and 0 bases from J, leaving 10 bases between. The CDR3 DNA reads TGCAGCGTTCCACGGGCCATGAACACTGAAGCTTTCTTT. It encodes CSVPRAMNTEAFF.

The chain uses TRBV7-2 and TRBJ2-5; 11 bases agree with TRBD2. Germline CDR1 SGHTA, CDR2 FQGNSA. Trimming took 1 base from V and 0 from J; bases not matched to a gene: 4. The CDR3 totals 17 residues. The CDR3 DNA follows: TGTGCCAGCAGCTTAGGGGGTAGCGGGAGGGACCAAGAGACCCAGTACTTC. It encodes CASSLGGSGRDQETQYF.

The chain uses TRBV4-3 and TRBJ1-1; no definite D call. Trimming shortened V by 2 bases and J by 5 bases, and 12 bases separated the two germline ends. Germline loops: CDR1 LGHNA, CDR2 YSLEER. The CDR3 is 14 amino acids. The DNA of the CDR3 is TGCGCCAGCAGCCAACCTACAGCGGGGACTGAAGCTTTCTTT. It codes for CASSQPTAGTEAFF.

This clonotype has a handful of counts. The rearrangement uses TRBV2 and TRBJ1-4; D is unclear. CDR3 length: 13 residues. Germline-derived CDR1 and CDR2 are SNHLY and FYNNEI. V lost 6 bases and J lost 7, with 12 bases in between. This chain's CDR3 is CASRGTVAEKLFF. In nucleotides, the CDR3 is TGTGCCAGCAGGGGCACCGTAGCTGAAAAACTGTTTTTT.

This rearrangement joins TRBV7-6 to TRBJ2-1; D ambiguous. The germline V gene encodes CDR1 SGHVS and CDR2 FNYEAQ. The CDR3 contains 12 residues. Between the trimmed V and J ends, which lost 4 bases and 9 bases, there was a span of 10 bases. The CDR3 protein is CASSSSVGEQFF. The CDR3 DNA is TGTGCCAGCAGCTCCTCAGTAGGTGAGCAGTTCTTC.

The chain uses TRBV28 and TRBJ2-1; TRBD1 matches 8 bases. CDR3 length: 14 residues. The germline V gene has CDR1 MDHEN and CDR2 SYDVKM. Unmatched junction bases numbered 5, after V lost 3 bases and J lost 7 bases. The CDR3 bases are TGTGCCAGCAGTTTTGGGACAGGAAAGAATGAGCAGTTCTTC. Its protein is CASSFGTGKNEQFF. The full variable domain, its missing parts supplied by reference TRBV28 and TRBJ2-1, is DVKVTQSSRYLVKRTGEKVFLECVQDMDHENMFWYRQDPGLGLRLIYFSYDVKMKEKGDIPEGYSVSREKKERFSLILESASTNQTSMYLCASSFGTGKNEQFFGPGTRLTVL.

This clonotype was seen only once. V gene TRBV20-1 combines with J gene TRBJ2-5; 10 bases match TRBD2. The V gene end was trimmed by 4 bases and the J gene end by 11 bases; junction bases not matched to a gene: 10. Germline CDR1 reads DFQATT; CDR2 reads SNEGSKA (reference sequence). This CDR3 contains 13 residues. In DNA form, the CDR3 reads TGCAGTGCTAACCCGACTAGCGGGTGTGAGCAGTACTTC. Translating it yields CSANPTSGCEQYF.

V is TRBV7-9 and J is TRBJ1-1; TRBD1 might be the D (5 bases). CDR3 length equals 16 residues. The V gene's germline CDR1 is SEHNR and CDR2 FQNEAQ (reference sequence). The germline V and J ends were trimmed by 5 bases and 6 bases, with 22 bases remaining between them. CDR3 DNA sequence: TGTGCCAGCAGCCGCATGTTGGGGGACGGCATCCCTGAAGCTTTCTTT. This gives the protein CASSRMLGDGIPEAFF.

This clonotype came up once. The chain recombines TRBV4-3 with TRBJ2-1; D might be TRBD2 (5 bases). Looked up from germline, CDR1 is LGHNA and CDR2 is YSLEER. Trimming left V 0 bases short and J 3 bases short, with 18 bases between. The CDR3 totals 18 residues. CDR3 bases: TGCGCCAGCAGCCAAGACCCTCTAGACGGGGAGAGCTACAATGAGCAGTTCTTC. This codes for CASSQDPLDGESYNEQFF.

This clonotype was counted between two and nine times. V and J are TRBV15 and TRBJ1-4; 11 bases fit TRBD1. This CDR3 has 18 residues. The trim removed 0 bases at V and 11 bases at J, leaving 14 bases unmatched. Germline V gives CDR1 LNHNV, CDR2 YYDKDF (reference sequence). The CDR3 sequence: CATSRDRRTGGEKDKLFF. The CDR3 coding sequence is TGTGCCACCAGCAGAGATCGGAGGACAGGGGGCGAGAAGGATAAACTGTTTTTT.

V is TRBV25-1 and J is TRBJ2-1, with D uncertain. Trimming left V 5 bases short and J 10 bases short, with 21 bases between. The CDR3 has 15 residues. In germline, CDR1 is MGHDK, CDR2 SYGVNS. The CDR3 protein is CASSPRSNDPYEQFF. The CDR3 DNA is TGTGCCAGCAGTCCGCGATCAAATGACCCCTACGAGCAGTTCTTC.

The rearrangement joins TRBV20-1 to TRBJ2-1; D is tentatively TRBD1 or TRBD2 (5 bases each). This CDR3 has 12 amino acids. Germline V gene sequence: CDR1 DFQATT, CDR2 SNEGSKA (reference sequence). Trimming took off 1 base at V and 13 bases at J, with 14 bases between the two ends. Here the CDR3 reads CSARALGTGQFF. The CDR3 coding sequence is TGCAGTGCTAGAGCCCTTGGGACCGGTCAGTTCTTC.

The V gene is TRBV5-1, the J gene TRBJ2-7, with D perhaps TRBD1 (6 bases). Deletions cut 4 bases from V and 12 bases from J, with 17 bases between. The CDR3 is 12 residues long. Looked up from germline, CDR1 is SGHRS and CDR2 is YFSETQ. This CDR3 reads CASSPVLGGLYF. Here the CDR3 DNA reads TGCGCCAGCAGCCCGGTTTTAGGGGGTCTGTACTTC.